This T cell receptor beta chain was identified during a study of T cells in Graves' hyperthyroidism and ophthalmopathy. Study-wide results and caveats: A median roughly six months before onset, the model predicted ophthalmopathy.

This clonotype has a count of ten or more. Its target is not known. Ophthalmopathy cases met thresholds of Clinical Activity Score at least 3, NOSPECS grade at least 4 and duration under 3 months. Patients were excluded for uncontrolled infection, other autoimmune disease, pregnancy or lactation. Thyroid ultrasound, orbital computed tomography, clinical symptoms, and serum thyroxine and TRAb underpinned diagnoses. This CDR3 has 17 residues. V trimming: 1 base; J trimming: 2 bases; junction bases outside the gene matches: 4. The CDR3 regions of TCR beta were amplified from RNA transcripts. Carried out on the TCR CDR3, a first-round RT-PCR used the HTBI primer set. TCRdb reprocessed the multiplex PCR reads with MiXCR, giving one entry per CDR3 protein. Here the sample spans more than 300,000 distinct CDR3 sequences, about 18% being singletons.

V and J are TRBV12-3 or TRBV12-4 and TRBJ2-1; 11 nucleotides agree with TRBD2. The clonotype was recovered from a man younger than 35 with Graves' ophthalmopathy. Specimen: blood. For the CDR3, the DNA is TGTGCCAGCAGTTTAGGACTAGCGGGAATGACCTACAATGAGCAGTTCTTC. Protein: CASSLGLAGMTYNEQFF.